This TCR beta chain derives from a study of T-cell reconstitution after alpha-beta-depleted transplantation in children. Unique molecular identifiers were incorporated when the TCRbeta library was constructed. From the PCR reads, TCRdb called clonotypes with MiXCR, one entry per CDR3 protein. In the table there are 400,000 to 500,000 distinct CDR3 sequences, 11% of which are singletons. CDR1 is ENHRY, CDR2 SYGVKD, per germline. The length of the CDR3 is 13 residues. Trimming pared 6 bases from V and 4 bases from J, leaving 12 bases between. This clonotype is medium-sized within its sample. The sample in question was PBMCs from the stem cell graft donor, obtained from the stem cell graft. The V gene is TRBV10-3, the J gene TRBJ1-2, with D possibly matching TRBD1 (5 bases). This clonotype was sampled from a human donor who donated a stem cell graft to a child with acute myeloid leukemia. The CDR3 here is CAISQGTFYGYTF. DNA for the CDR3: TGTGCCATCAGCCAAGGGACCTTCTATGGCTACACCTTC.